These 28 T cell receptor beta chains were sequenced from one sample in a study of T cell responses to AZD1222 COVID-19 vaccine (dated by TCRdb to the early 2020s). Libraries were built with the immunoSEQ multiplex PCR assay. The source is immuneACCESS, and TCRdb retained only in-frame sequences with V and J called. Part of the clones is not carried over; for the studies checked, unresolved V genes explain less than half of this, and the remainder is unexplained. A total of around 140,000 clones appear in this sample, 75% to 90% of them only once. The ten largest clones capture more than 1.5% of the sample. According to the study, the label for this sample's time point signals: baseline before first vaccination. The sample was peripheral blood, taken on day 0 of AZD1222 vaccination. The source of these receptors is an adult in good health.

The chain joins TRBV5-6 to TRBJ2-1; TRBD1 might be the D (6 bases). This CDR3 is built from 18 residues. The germline V gene encodes CDR1 SGHDT and CDR2 YYEEEE. V was cut by 3 bases and J by 0 bases, with 19 bases left in between. The CDR3 here is CASSSPLSGTHSYNEQFF. The CDR3 DNA reads TGTGCCAGCAGCTCCCCTCTATCGGGGACACACTCCTACAATGAGCAGTTCTTC.

CDR3 sequence reads: CASSRGGVNTEAFF. The CDR3 DNA reads as TGTGCCAGCAGCCGTGGGGGCGTGAACACTGAAGCTTTCTTT. This chain connects TRBV3-1 (or the pseudogene TRBV3-2) to TRBJ1-1, with a possible D match to TRBD1 (6 bases). The germline V gene encodes CDR1 LGHDT and CDR2 YNNKEL (reference sequence). V was trimmed by 4 bases and J by 0 bases, leaving 9 bases between them. This CDR3 has 14 residues.

This chain links TRBV19 with TRBJ1-4, with TRBD1 matching over 9 bases. Germline V lookup: CDR1 LNHDA, CDR2 SQIVND (reference sequence). V shed 7 bases and J 7 bases; nucleotides not matched to a gene: 13. The CDR3 has 16 amino acids. The CDR3 DNA reads as TGTGCCAGTACCATTCCTACCGCGGGACAGGGTGAAAAACTGTTTTTT. Its translation is CASTIPTAGQGEKLFF.

V gene TRBV9 combines with J gene TRBJ1-1, with no clear D. Germline V lookup: CDR1 SGDLS, CDR2 YYNGEE. V lost 3 bases to trimming and J lost 0 bases, with 6 bases between them. The CDR3 has 13 amino acids. CDR3 in amino acids: CASSAYMNTEAFF. The CDR3 DNA reads as TGTGCCAGCAGCGCTTATATGAACACTGAAGCTTTCTTT.

The chain links TRBV19 to TRBJ2-5; 14 bases are shared with TRBD2. This CDR3 has 17 residues. The J segment lost 1 base and the V segment lost 5 bases, leaving 6 bases of the junction unmatched. Looked up from germline, CDR1 is LNHDA and CDR2 is SQIVND (reference sequence). The CDR3 region is CASSGLAGGFGQETQYF. In DNA, the CDR3 is TGTGCCAGTAGTGGACTAGCGGGGGGCTTTGGCCAAGAGACCCAGTACTTC.

This clone showed up just once. J is TRBJ2-1 and V is TRBV18, with 10 bases matching TRBD2. There are 14 residues in the CDR3. The ends lost 3 bases at V and 7 bases at J; junction bases unmatched: 3. Germline assignment: CDR1 KGHSH and CDR2 LQKENI. Here the CDR3 reads CASSPGTSVNEQFF. CDR3 DNA sequence: TGTGCCAGCTCACCGGGGACTAGCGTTAATGAGCAGTTCTTC.

The V gene is TRBV12-3 or TRBV12-4, the J gene TRBJ1-1; D ambiguous. The CDR3 contains 13 residues. The V end was cut by 3 bases, the J end by 2 bases, with 7 bases between. CDR3 amino acids: CASSFRGNTEAFF. In DNA form, the CDR3 reads TGTGCCAGCAGTTTTCGGGGTAACACTGAAGCTTTCTTT.

This rearrangement joins TRBV2 to TRBJ1-2; tentative D call: TRBD1 (6 bases). The germline CDR1 and CDR2 sequences are SNHLY and FYNNEI. The CDR3 spans 13 residues. V gave up 8 bases and J gave up 2 bases, with 12 bases separating them. DNA of the CDR3: TGTGCCAGCTCCCAGGGGTCCAACTATGGCTACACCTTC. This sequence encodes CASSQGSNYGYTF.

The chain combines TRBV27 with TRBJ2-5; 8 nucleotides line up with TRBD2. From germline, CDR1 is MNHEY and CDR2 SMNVEV (reference sequence). V shed 5 bases and J 2 bases; nucleotides not matched to a gene: 10. The CDR3 is 16 residues long. The CDR3 DNA follows: TGTGCCAGCAGTAAAGGCCCGCCTAGCGGGCAAGAGACCCAGTACTTC. It yields the protein CASSKGPPSGQETQYF.

The chain has TRBV6-1 and TRBJ2-1; the D gene is possibly TRBD2 (5 bases). V was clipped by 3 bases and J by 0 bases, with 9 bases between them. This CDR3 has 15 residues. Germline assignment: CDR1 MNHNS and CDR2 SASEGT. The CDR3 coding sequence is TGTGCCAGCAGTGAGGACTGGAGCTCCTACAATGAGCAGTTCTTC. This codes for CASSEDWSSYNEQFF.

The chain is built from TRBV7-9 and TRBJ1-2; TRBD1 aligns across 11 bases. V gave up 5 bases and J gave up 2 bases; unmatched junction bases: 7. The germline CDR1 and CDR2 sequences are SEHNR and FQNEAQ (reference sequence). The CDR3 has 16 residues. The CDR3 reads CASSLIGTGGNYGYTF. The CDR3 nucleotides are TGTGCCAGCAGCCTTATCGGGACAGGGGGGAACTATGGCTACACCTTC. Together with reference TRBV7-9 and TRBJ1-2, the CDR3 gives the full variable domain: DTGVSQNPRHKITKRGQNVTFRCDPISEHNRLYWYRQTLGQGPEFLTYFQNEAQLEKSRLLSDRFSAERPKGSFSTLEIQRTEQGDSAMYLCASSLIGTGGNYGYTFGSGTRLTVV.

V is TRBV18 and J is TRBJ2-2; D is perhaps TRBD1 or TRBD2 (5 bases each). The CDR3 runs 16 residues. Trimming removed 2 bases from V and 7 bases from J, with 17 bases in between. Germline values: CDR1 KGHSH, CDR2 LQKENI. The CDR3 loop is CASSPEGPLIVGELFF. The CDR3 DNA follows: TGTGCCAGCTCACCAGAGGGACCTTTGATTGTCGGGGAGCTGTTTTTT.

This clone showed up just once. V gene TRBV24-1 combines with J gene TRBJ2-1; 7 bases map to TRBD2. There are 15 residues in the CDR3. V was pared by 3 bases and J by 9 bases, with 10 bases of the junction left unmatched. CDR1 KGHDR and CDR2 SFDVKD come from the germline V gene. Here the CDR3 DNA reads TGTGCCACCAGTGATGCCTCGGCTAGCGGAGGTGAGCAGTTCTTC. Translation: CATSDASASGGEQFF.

The chain combines TRBV30 with TRBJ2-7; D gene uncertain. V was pared by 0 bases and J by 5 bases, with 5 bases between. The CDR3 length is 11 residues. In germline, CDR1 is GTSNPN, CDR2 SVGIG (reference sequence). The CDR3 spells CAWSVLDEQYF. In nucleotides, the CDR3 is TGTGCCTGGAGTGTTCTAGACGAGCAGTACTTC.

The chain uses TRBV19 and TRBJ1-1, with D hard to call. Germline assignment: CDR1 LNHDA and CDR2 SQIVND (reference sequence). Trimming cost V 6 bases and J 1 base, with 9 bases left between them. The CDR3 runs 13 residues. CDR3 amino acids: CASSPSANTEAFF. The CDR3 bases are TGTGCCAGTAGCCCCTCGGCGAACACTGAAGCTTTCTTT.

The chain couples TRBV5-1 to TRBJ2-7; the match to TRBD2 covers 10 bases. The CDR3 extends over 16 amino acids. CDR1 and CDR2 from the germline V gene are SGHRS and YFSETQ. The trim removed 4 bases at V and 3 bases at J, leaving 10 bases unmatched. CDR3 region: CASSGVAGGSYYEQYF. In DNA, the CDR3 is TGCGCCAGCAGCGGTGTAGCGGGAGGCTCATACTACGAGCAGTACTTC.

The chain links TRBV24-1 to TRBJ2-3; 13 bases fit TRBD2. CDR3 length: 15 amino acids. V dropped 7 bases and J dropped 6; count of bases not matched to a gene: 6. Germline CDR1 reads KGHDR; CDR2 reads SFDVKD. The CDR3 sequence is CATRAGTSGTDTQYF. CDR3 DNA: TGTGCCACCAGAGCGGGGACTAGCGGGACTGATACGCAGTATTTT.

The chain has TRBV3-1 (or the pseudogene TRBV3-2) and TRBJ2-5; possibly TRBD1 or TRBD2 for D (5 bases each). Between the trimmed V and J ends, which lost 4 bases and 3 bases, there was a span of 18 bases. Germline CDR1 and CDR2: LGHDT and YNNKEL (reference sequence). CDR3 length: 16 residues. The CDR3 DNA reads TGTGCCAGCAGCCCTCCCGGGACCACTTTCGAAGAGACCCAGTACTTC. Translation gives CASSPPGTTFEETQYF.

V gene TRBV9 combines with J gene TRBJ2-4; no reliable D call. The germline CDR1 and CDR2 sequences are SGDLS and YYNGEE. The CDR3 covers 13 residues. V was cut by 1 base and J by 5 bases, with 7 bases left in between. The CDR3: CASSVLSENIQYF. In nucleotides, the CDR3 is TGTGCCAGCAGCGTACTGTCCGAAAACATTCAGTACTTC.

The CDR3 DNA sequence: TGCGCCAGCAGTGGCAACGGAATGGGCTACACCTTC. It codes for CASSGNGMGYTF. This sequence joins TRBV10-2 and TRBJ1-2, with D unresolved. CDR1 is WSHSY, CDR2 SAAADI, per germline. V dropped 4 bases and J dropped 8 bases, with 11 bases sitting between them. The length of the CDR3 is 12 residues.

J is TRBJ1-2 and V is TRBV6-5; 10 bases agree with TRBD1. CDR3 length: 15 amino acids. V lost 7 bases, J lost 4 bases, and 9 bases stayed unmatched. From germline, CDR1 is MNHEY and CDR2 SVGAGI. CDR3 residues: CASKIDGTGAYGYTF. For the CDR3, the DNA is TGTGCCAGCAAAATCGATGGGACAGGGGCCTATGGCTACACCTTC.

The chain carries TRBV7-9 and TRBJ2-2, with 10 bases matching TRBD2. The CDR3 sequence is 15 residues long. Germline V gives CDR1 SEHNR, CDR2 FQNEAQ (reference sequence). V shed 5 bases and J 4 bases; nucleotides not matched to a gene: 4. In DNA form, the CDR3 reads TGTGCCAGCAGCCCCGGGACTAGCGCCACCGGGGAGCTGTTTTTT. As protein: CASSPGTSATGELFF.

The CDR3, as DNA: TGTGCCAGCAGCTCTAGCGGGAGGGCCGGGAGCCCGCAGTATTTT. Translated, it gives CASSSSGRAGSPQYF. This chain connects TRBV7-2 to TRBJ2-3; 12 nucleotides match TRBD2. Germline CDR1 SGHTA, CDR2 FQGNSA. V trimming: 4 bases; J trimming: 10 bases; junction bases outside the gene matches: 9. This CDR3 has 15 residues.

This clone was picked up a small number of times. This sequence joins TRBV4-1 and TRBJ1-4; no firm D call. Germline lookup yields CDR1 MGHRA and CDR2 YSYEKL. Between the trimmed V and J ends, which lost 0 bases and 0 bases, there was a span of 8 bases. The CDR3 length is 16 residues. This chain's CDR3 is CASSQESWATNEKLFF. The CDR3 nucleotides read TGCGCCAGCAGCCAAGAAAGCTGGGCAACTAATGAAAAACTGTTTTTT.

The chain links TRBV7-8 to TRBJ1-2, with 8 positions matching TRBD1. In germline, CDR1 is SGHVS, CDR2 FQNEAQ. CDR3 length: 19 amino acids. V gave up 5 bases and J gave up 1 base; unmatched junction bases: 18. CDR3 sequence reads: CASSTFTVGTGGFNYGYTF. In DNA form, the CDR3 reads TGTGCCAGCAGCACGTTCACGGTGGGGACAGGCGGCTTTAACTATGGCTACACCTTC.

This rearrangement joins TRBV6-5 to TRBJ2-3; D is uncertain. The CDR3 sequence is 13 residues long. V lost 4 bases to trimming and J lost 6 bases, with 11 bases between them. Germline V gene sequence: CDR1 MNHEY, CDR2 SVGAGI. CDR3 protein: CASSLSFSDTQYF. CDR3 bases: TGTGCCAGCAGTTTGAGTTTTTCGGATACGCAGTATTTT.

The gene calls are TRBV10-3 and TRBJ2-7, with 7 bases fitting TRBD2. V was pared by 2 bases and J by 3 bases, with 10 bases of the junction left unmatched. CDR1 and CDR2 from the germline V gene are ENHRY and SYGVKD. This CDR3 has 16 residues. This CDR3 reads CAISEPGGGVDYEQYF. The CDR3 DNA follows: TGTGCCATCAGTGAGCCCGGGGGAGGGGTGGACTACGAGCAGTACTTC.

This clone was detected a few times. This sequence joins TRBV18 and TRBJ1-1, with 8 bases lining up with TRBD1. Trimming took 4 bases from V and 4 from J; bases not matched to a gene: 5. The germline V gene encodes CDR1 KGHSH and CDR2 LQKENI. The CDR3 sequence is 14 residues long. The CDR3 sequence is CASSLGDRGTEAFF. CDR3 bases: TGTGCCAGCTCACTGGGAGACAGGGGCACTGAAGCTTTCTTT.